The subject of this entry is one T cell receptor beta chain. Its antigen remains unknown. Other DNA sequences in the same sample also yield this CDR3. Researchers divided each subset's genomic DNA evenly across several immunoSEQ plates. Clones were sequenced by immunoSEQ multiplex PCR, and TCRdb holds only the in-frame ones, with some missing. The sample carries 2 million to 2.5 million clones, 90% to 95% recorded once. The data originate from a study of shared clonotypes between healthy human individuals. The study, taken as a whole, reports: Richness estimates generally favored naive over memory subsets.

The clonotype comes from a young man in good health. Some clones in this sample may be carry-over from other donors' samples. Material for sequencing was naive CD4+ T cells from PBMCs. Subset meaning: CD45RA+ positively selected.

The CDR3 coding sequence is TGCGCCAGCAGCGAGGGACTAGCGGGCTACAATGAGCAGTTCTTC. Protein sequence: CASSEGLAGYNEQFF. The chain is built from TRBV5-1 and TRBJ2-1, with TRBD2 identical over 12 bases. Germline CDR1 and CDR2: SGHRS and YFSETQ. Losses at the gene ends were 4 bases for V and 3 bases for J; bases not matched to a gene: 2. The CDR3 length is 15 residues.